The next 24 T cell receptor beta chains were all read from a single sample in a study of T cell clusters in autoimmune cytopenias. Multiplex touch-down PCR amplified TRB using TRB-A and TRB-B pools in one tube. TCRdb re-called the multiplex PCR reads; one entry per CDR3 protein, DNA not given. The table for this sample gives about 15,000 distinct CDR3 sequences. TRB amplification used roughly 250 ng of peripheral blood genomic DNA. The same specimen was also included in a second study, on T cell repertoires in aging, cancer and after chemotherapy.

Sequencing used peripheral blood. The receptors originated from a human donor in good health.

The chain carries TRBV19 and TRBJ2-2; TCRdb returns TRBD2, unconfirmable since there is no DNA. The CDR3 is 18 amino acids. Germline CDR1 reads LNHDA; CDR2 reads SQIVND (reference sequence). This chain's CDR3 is CASSTGWGLAGKSGELFF.

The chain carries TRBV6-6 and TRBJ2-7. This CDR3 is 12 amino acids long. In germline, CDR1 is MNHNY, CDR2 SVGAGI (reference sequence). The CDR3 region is CASSRTVYEQYF.

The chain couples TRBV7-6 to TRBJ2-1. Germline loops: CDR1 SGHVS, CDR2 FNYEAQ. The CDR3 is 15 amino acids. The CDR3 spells CASTNLAGSYNEQFF.

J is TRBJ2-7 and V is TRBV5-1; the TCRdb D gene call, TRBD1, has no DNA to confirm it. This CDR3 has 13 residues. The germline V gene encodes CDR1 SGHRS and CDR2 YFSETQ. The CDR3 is CASSVGQGREQYF.

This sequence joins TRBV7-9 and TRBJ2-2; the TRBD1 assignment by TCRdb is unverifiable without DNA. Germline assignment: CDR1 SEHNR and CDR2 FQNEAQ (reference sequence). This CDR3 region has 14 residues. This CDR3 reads CASRSPGTTGELFF.

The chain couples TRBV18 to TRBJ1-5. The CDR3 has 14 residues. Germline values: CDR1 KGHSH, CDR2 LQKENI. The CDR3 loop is CASSPGDLVQPQHF.

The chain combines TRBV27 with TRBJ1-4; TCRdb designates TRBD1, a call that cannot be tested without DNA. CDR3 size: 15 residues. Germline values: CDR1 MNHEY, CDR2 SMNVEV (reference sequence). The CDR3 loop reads CASSSATGLNEKLFF.

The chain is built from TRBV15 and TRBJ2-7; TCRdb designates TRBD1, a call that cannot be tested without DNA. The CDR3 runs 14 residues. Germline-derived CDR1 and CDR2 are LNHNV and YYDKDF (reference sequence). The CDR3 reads CATSPRDRGYEQYF.

The CDR3 region is CATGSGGLYTDTQYF. The chain employs TRBV24-1 and TRBJ2-3; TCRdb calls TRBD2, which cannot be checked without DNA. Germline V CDR1 and CDR2: KGHDR, SFDVKD. The CDR3 runs to 15 residues.

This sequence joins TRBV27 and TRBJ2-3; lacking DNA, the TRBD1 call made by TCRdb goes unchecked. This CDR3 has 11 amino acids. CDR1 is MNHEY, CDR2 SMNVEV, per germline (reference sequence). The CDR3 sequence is CASGDPDTQYF.

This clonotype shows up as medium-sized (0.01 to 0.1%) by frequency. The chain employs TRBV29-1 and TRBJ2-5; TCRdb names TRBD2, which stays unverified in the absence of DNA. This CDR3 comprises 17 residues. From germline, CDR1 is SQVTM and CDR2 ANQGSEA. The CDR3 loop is CSVEDQRGGNSQETQYF.

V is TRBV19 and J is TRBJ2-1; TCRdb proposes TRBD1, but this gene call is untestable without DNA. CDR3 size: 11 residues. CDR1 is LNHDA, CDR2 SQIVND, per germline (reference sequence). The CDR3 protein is CASRKGREQFF. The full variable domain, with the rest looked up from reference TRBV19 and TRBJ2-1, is DGGITQSPKYLFRKEGQNVTLSCEQNLNHDAMYWYRQDPGQGLRLIYYSQIVNDFQKGDIAEGYSVSREKKESFPLTVTSAQKNPTAFYLCASRKGREQFFGPGTRLTVL.

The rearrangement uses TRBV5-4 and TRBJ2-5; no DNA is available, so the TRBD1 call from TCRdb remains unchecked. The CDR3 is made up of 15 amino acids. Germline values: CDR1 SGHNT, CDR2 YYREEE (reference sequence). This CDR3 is CASSLVGAGVETQYF.

The CDR3 reads CASSDRVRTEQYF. J is TRBJ2-7 and V is TRBV27; the D call from TCRdb, TRBD1, cannot be confirmed without DNA. CDR3 length equals 13 residues. CDR1 is MNHEY, CDR2 SMNVEV, per germline (reference sequence).

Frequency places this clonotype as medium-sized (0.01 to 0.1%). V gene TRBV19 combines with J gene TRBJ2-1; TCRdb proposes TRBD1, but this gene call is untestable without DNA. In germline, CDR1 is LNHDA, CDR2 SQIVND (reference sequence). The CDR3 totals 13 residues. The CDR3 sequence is CASSNRGRDEQFF. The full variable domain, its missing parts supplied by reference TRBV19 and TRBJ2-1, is DGGITQSPKYLFRKEGQNVTLSCEQNLNHDAMYWYRQDPGQGLRLIYYSQIVNDFQKGDIAEGYSVSREKKESFPLTVTSAQKNPTAFYLCASSNRGRDEQFFGPGTRLTVL.

The chain's CDR3 is CASSSTGVREQYF. The chain joins TRBV5-1 to TRBJ2-7. The CDR3 consists of 13 residues. Germline CDR1 reads SGHRS; CDR2 reads YFSETQ. The variable domain in full, with the rest retrieved from reference TRBV5-1 and TRBJ2-7, is KAGVTQTPRYLIKTRGQQVTLSCSPISGHRSVSWYQQTPGQGLQFLFEYFSETQRNKGNFPGRFSGRQFSNSRSEMNVSTLELGDSALYLCASSSTGVREQYFGPGTRLTVT.

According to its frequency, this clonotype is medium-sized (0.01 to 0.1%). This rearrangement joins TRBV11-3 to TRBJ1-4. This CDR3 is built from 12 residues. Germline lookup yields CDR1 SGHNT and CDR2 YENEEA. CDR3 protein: CASSLSREKLFF.

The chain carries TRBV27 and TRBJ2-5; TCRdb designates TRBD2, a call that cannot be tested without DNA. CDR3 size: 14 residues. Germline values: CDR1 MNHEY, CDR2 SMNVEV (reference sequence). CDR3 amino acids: CASSFGTPQETQYF.

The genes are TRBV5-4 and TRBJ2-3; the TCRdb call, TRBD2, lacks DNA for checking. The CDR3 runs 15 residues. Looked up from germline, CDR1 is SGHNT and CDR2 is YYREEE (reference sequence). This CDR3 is CASSHEEDLVDTQYF.

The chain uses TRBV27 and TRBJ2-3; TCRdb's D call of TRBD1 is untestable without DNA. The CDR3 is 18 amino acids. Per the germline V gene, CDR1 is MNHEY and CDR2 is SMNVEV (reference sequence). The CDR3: CASSLMMRGGAYTDTQYF.

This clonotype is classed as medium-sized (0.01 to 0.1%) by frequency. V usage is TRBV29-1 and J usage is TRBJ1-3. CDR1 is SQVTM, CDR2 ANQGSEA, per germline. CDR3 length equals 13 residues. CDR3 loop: CSVLHSSGNTIYF. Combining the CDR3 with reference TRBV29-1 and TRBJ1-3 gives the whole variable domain SAVISQKPSRDICQRGTSLTIQCQVDSQVTMMFWYRQQPGQSLTLIATANQGSEATYESGFVIDKFPISRPNLTFSTLTVSNMSPEDSSIYLCSVLHSSGNTIYFGEGSWLTVV.

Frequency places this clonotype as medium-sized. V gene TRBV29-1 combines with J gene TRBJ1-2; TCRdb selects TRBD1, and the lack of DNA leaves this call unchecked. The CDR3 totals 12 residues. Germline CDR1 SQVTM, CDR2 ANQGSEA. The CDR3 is CSVENRVTGYTF.

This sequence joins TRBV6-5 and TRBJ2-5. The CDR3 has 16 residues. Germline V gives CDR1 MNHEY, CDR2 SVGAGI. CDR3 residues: CASSYSVALRGETQYF.

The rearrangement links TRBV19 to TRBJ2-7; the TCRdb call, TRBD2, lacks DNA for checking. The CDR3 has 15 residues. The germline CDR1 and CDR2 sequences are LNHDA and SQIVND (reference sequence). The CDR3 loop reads CASSIGTSDKNEQYF.